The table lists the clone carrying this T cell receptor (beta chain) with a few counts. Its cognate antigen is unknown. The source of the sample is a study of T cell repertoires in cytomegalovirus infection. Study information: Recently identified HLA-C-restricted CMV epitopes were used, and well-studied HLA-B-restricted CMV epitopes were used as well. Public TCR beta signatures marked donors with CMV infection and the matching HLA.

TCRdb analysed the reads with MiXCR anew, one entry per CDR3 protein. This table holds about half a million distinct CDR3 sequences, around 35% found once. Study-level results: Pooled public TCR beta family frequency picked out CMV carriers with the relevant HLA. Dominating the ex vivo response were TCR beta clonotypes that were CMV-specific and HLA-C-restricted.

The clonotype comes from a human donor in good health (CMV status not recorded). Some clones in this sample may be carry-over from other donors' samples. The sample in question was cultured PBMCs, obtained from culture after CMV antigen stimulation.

The CDR3 region has the DNA TGTGCCAGCACCAGAACAGGGATGGAGACCCAGTACTTC. Its protein product is CASTRTGMETQYF. The V call is TRBV7-2, the J call TRBJ2-5; D may be TRBD1 (6 bases). This CDR3 has 13 residues. The germline CDR1 and CDR2 sequences are SGHTA and FQGNSA. Between the trimmed V and J ends, which lost 7 bases and 5 bases, there was a span of 14 bases.